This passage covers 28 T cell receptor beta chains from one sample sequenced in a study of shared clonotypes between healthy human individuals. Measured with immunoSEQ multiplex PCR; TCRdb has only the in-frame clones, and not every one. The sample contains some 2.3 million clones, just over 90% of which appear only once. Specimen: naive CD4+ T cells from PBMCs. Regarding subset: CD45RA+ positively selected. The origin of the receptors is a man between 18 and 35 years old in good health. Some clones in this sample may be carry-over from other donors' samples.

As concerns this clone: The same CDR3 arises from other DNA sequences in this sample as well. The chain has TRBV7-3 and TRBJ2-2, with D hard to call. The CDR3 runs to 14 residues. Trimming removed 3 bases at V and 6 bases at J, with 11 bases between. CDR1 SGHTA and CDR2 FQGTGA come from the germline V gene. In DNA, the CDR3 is TGTGCCAGCAGCTTGAGACCCCTCGCCGGGGAGCTGTTTTTT. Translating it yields CASSLRPLAGELFF.

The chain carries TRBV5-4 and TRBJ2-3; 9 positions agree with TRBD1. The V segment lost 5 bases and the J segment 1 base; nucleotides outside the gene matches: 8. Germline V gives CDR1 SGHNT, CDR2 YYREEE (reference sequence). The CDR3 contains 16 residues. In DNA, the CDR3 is TGTGCCAGCAGATTAACAGGGGGCGCTGGCACAGATACGCAGTATTTT. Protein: CASRLTGGAGTDTQYF.

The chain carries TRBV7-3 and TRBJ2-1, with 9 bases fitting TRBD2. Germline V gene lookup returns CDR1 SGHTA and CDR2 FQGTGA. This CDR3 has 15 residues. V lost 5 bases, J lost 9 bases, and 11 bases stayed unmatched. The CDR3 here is CASSPKGLAHGEQFF. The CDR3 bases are TGTGCCAGCAGCCCCAAGGGACTAGCCCATGGTGAGCAGTTCTTC.

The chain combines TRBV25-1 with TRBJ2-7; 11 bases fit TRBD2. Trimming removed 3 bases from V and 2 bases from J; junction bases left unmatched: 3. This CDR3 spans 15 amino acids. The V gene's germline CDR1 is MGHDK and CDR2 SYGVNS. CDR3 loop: CASSEASGGPYEQYF. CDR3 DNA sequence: TGTGCCAGCAGTGAGGCTAGCGGGGGGCCCTACGAGCAGTACTTC.

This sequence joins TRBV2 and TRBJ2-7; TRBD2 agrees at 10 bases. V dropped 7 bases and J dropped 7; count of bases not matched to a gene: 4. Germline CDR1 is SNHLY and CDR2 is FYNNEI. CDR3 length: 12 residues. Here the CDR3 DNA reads TGTGCCAGCAACCTAGCGGGAGTTGAGCAGTACTTC. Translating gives CASNLAGVEQYF.

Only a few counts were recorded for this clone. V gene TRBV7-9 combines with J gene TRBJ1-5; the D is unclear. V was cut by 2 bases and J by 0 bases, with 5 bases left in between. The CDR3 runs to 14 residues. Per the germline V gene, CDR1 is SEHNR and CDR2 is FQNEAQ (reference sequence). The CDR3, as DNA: TGTGCCAGCAGCTTACGTGTTAGCAATCAGCCCCAGCATTTT. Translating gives CASSLRVSNQPQHF. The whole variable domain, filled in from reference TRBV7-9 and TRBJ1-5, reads DTGVSQNPRHKITKRGQNVTFRCDPISEHNRLYWYRQTLGQGPEFLTYFQNEAQLEKSRLLSDRFSAERPKGSFSTLEIQRTEQGDSAMYLCASSLRVSNQPQHFGDGTRLSIL.

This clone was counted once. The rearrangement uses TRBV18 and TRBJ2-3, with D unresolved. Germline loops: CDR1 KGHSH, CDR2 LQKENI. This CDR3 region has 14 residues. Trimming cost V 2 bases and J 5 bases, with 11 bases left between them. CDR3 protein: CASSPRSSRDTQYF. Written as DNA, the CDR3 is TGTGCCAGCTCACCAAGGAGCTCCAGAGATACGCAGTATTTT.

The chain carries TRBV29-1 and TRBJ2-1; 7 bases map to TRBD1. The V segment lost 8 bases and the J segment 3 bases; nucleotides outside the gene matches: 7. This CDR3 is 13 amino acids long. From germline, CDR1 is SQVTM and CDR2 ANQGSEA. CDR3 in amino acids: CSIWDSLYNEQFF. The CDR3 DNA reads TGCAGCATCTGGGACAGCCTCTACAATGAGCAGTTCTTC.

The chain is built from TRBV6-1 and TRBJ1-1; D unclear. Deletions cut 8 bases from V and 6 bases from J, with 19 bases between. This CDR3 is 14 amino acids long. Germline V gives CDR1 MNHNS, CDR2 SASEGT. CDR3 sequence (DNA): TGTGCCAGCTCACCCGTAGATGGTTTTTCTGAAGCTTTCTTT. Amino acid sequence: CASSPVDGFSEAFF.

CDR3 loop: CASVKDPGEQFF. CDR3 bases: TGTGCCAGCGTTAAGGACCCAGGGGAGCAGTTCTTC. The V call is TRBV2, the J call TRBJ2-1; tentative D call: TRBD1 (5 bases). Per the germline V gene, CDR1 is SNHLY and CDR2 is FYNNEI. V was shortened by 8 bases and J by 10 bases, with 15 bases between the two germline ends. The CDR3 is 12 residues long.

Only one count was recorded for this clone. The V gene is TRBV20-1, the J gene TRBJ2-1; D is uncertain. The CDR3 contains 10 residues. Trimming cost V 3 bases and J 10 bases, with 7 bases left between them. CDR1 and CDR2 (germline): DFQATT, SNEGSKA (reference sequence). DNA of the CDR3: TGCAGTGCTAGGGCTAGAGAGCAGTTCTTC. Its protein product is CSARAREQFF.

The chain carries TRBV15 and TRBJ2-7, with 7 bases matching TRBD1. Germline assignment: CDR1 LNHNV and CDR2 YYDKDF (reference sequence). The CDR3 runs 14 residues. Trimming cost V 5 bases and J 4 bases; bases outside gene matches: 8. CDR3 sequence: CATSRERQGYEQYF. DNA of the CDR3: TGTGCCACCAGCCGCGAACGACAGGGTTACGAGCAGTACTTC. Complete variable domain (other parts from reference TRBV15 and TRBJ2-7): DAMVIQNPRYQVTQFGKPVTLSCSQTLNHNVMYWYQQKSSQAPKLLFHYYDKDFNNEADTPDNFQSRRPNTSFCFLDIRSPGLGDTAMYLCATSRERQGYEQYFGPGTRLTVT.

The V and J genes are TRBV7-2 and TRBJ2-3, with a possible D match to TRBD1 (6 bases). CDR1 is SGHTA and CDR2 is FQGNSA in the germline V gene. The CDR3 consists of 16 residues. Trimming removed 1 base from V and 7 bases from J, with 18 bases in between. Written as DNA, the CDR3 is TGTGCCAGCAGCTTAGGTCGGTACGGCAGGGGTAATACGCAGTATTTT. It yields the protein CASSLGRYGRGNTQYF.

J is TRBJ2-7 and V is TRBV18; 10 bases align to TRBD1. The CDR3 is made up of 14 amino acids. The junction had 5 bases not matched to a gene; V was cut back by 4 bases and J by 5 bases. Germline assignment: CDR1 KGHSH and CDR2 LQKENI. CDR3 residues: CASSRQGAADEQYF. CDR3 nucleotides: TGTGCCAGCTCACGACAGGGGGCGGCGGACGAGCAGTACTTC.

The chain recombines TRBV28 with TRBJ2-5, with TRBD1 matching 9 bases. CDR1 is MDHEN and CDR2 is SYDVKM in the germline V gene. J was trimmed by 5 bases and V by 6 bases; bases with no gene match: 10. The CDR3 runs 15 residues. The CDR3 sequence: CASRSGQGGWETQYF. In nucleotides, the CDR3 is TGTGCCAGCAGGTCGGGACAGGGAGGGTGGGAGACCCAGTACTTC.

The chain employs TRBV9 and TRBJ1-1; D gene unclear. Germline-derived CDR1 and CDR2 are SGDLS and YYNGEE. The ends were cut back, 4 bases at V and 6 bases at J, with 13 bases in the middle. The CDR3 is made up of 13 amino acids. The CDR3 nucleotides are TGTGCCAGCAGCCAATCAGCCCGGGCTGAAGCTTTCTTT. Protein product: CASSQSARAEAFF. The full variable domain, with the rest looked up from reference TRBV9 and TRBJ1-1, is DSGVTQTPKHLITATGQRVTLRCSPRSGDLSVYWYQQSLDQGLQFLIQYYNGEERAKGNILERFSAQQFPDLHSELNLSSLELGDSALYFCASSQSARAEAFFGQGTRLTVV.

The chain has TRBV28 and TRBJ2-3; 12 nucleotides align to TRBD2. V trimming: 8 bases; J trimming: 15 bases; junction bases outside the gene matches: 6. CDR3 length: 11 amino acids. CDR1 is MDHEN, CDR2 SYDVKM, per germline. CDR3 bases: TGTGCCAGCTCCCGGGGACTAGCGGGTTATTTT. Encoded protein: CASSRGLAGYF.

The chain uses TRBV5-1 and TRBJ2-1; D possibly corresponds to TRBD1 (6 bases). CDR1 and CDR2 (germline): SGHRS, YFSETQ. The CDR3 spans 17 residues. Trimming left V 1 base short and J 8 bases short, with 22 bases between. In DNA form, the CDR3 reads TGCGCCAGCAGCTTGTTACGAGGGCAGGGGCAACCCCATGAGCAGTTCTTC. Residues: CASSLLRGQGQPHEQFF. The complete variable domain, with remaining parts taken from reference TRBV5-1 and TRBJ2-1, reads KAGVTQTPRYLIKTRGQQVTLSCSPISGHRSVSWYQQTPGQGLQFLFEYFSETQRNKGNFPGRFSGRQFSNSRSEMNVSTLELGDSALYLCASSLLRGQGQPHEQFFGPGTRLTVL.

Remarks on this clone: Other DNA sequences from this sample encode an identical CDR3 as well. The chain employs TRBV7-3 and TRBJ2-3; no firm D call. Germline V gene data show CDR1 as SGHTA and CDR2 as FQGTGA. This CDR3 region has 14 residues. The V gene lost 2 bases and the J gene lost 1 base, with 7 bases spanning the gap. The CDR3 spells CASSLAGGTDTQYF. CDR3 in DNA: TGTGCCAGCAGCTTAGCCGGCGGCACAGATACGCAGTATTTT.

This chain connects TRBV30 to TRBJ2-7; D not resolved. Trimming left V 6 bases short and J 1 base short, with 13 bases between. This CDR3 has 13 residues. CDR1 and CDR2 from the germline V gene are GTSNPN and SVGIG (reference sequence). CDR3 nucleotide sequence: TGTGCCTGCATCCCGACGGGTTCCTACGAGCAGTACTTC. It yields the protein CACIPTGSYEQYF.

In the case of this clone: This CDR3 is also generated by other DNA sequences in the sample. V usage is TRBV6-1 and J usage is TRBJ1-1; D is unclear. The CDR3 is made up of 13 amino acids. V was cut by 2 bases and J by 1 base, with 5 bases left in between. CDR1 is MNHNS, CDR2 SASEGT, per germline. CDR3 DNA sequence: TGTGCCAGCAGTGAAACGGGGAACACTGAAGCTTTCTTT. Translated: CASSETGNTEAFF.

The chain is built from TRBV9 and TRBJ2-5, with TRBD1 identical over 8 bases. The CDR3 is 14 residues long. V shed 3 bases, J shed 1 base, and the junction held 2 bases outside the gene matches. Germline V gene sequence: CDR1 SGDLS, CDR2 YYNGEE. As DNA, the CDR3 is TGTGCCAGCAGCGGAGGACAGGGCCAAGAGACCCAGTACTTC. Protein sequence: CASSGGQGQETQYF.

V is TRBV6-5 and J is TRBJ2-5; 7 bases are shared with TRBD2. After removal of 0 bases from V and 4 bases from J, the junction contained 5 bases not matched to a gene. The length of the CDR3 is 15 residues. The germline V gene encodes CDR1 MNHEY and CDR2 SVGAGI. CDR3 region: CASSYSSGKGETQYF. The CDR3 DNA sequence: TGTGCCAGCAGTTACTCGAGCGGGAAAGGAGAGACCCAGTACTTC.

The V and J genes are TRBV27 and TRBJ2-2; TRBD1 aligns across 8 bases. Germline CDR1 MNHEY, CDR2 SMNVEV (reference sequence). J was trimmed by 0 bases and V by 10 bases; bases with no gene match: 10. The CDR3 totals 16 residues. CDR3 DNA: TGTGCCACCTTGGGACAGGACTCCACGAACACCGGGGAGCTGTTTTTT. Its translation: CATLGQDSTNTGELFF.

The CDR3 spells CASRVLAAQETQYF. The CDR3 DNA sequence: TGTGCCAGCAGGGTACTAGCGGCCCAAGAGACCCAGTACTTC. The chain is built from TRBV28 and TRBJ2-5, with 8 positions matching TRBD2. CDR3 size: 14 residues. J was trimmed by 1 base and V by 6 bases; bases with no gene match: 4. The V gene's germline CDR1 is MDHEN and CDR2 SYDVKM.

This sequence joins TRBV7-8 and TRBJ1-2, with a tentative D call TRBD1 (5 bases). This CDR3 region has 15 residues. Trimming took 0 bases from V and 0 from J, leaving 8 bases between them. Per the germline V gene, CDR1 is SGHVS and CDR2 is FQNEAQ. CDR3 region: CASSLAEGSNYGYTF. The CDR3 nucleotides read TGTGCCAGCAGCTTAGCGGAGGGGTCTAACTATGGCTACACCTTC.

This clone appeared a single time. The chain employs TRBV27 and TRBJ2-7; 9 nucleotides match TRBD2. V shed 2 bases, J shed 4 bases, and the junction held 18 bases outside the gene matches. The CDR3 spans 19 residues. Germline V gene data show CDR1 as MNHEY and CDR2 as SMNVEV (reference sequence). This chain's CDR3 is CASSLRRVSGTSWNYEQYF. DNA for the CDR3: TGTGCCAGCAGTTTACGCCGAGTAAGCGGGACTAGCTGGAATTACGAGCAGTACTTC.

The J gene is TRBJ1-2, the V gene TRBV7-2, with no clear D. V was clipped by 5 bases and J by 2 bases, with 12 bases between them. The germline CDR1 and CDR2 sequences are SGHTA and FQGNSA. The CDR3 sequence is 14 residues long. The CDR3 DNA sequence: TGTGCCAGCAGCCAGATCGGGGAGAACTATGGCTACACCTTC. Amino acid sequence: CASSQIGENYGYTF. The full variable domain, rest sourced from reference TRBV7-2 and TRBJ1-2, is GAGVSQSPSNKVTEKGKDVELRCDPISGHTALYWYRQSLGQGLEFLIYFQGNSAPDKSGLPSDRFSAERTGGSVSTLTIQRTQQEDSAVYLCASSQIGENYGYTFGSGTRLTVV.